These T cell receptor beta chains were read from a single sample in a study of blood T cell repertoires in COVID-19. Clones were sequenced by immunoSEQ multiplex PCR, and TCRdb holds only the in-frame ones, with some missing. The table lists about 380,000 clones, 85% of them singletons. The sequenced material came from peripheral blood. The receptors were sampled from a young woman with acute or convalescent COVID-19. Both conserved end residues are part of each CDR3. Each record gives: D gene, V gene, J gene, clone size, CDR3 DNA, CDR3 protein. A D gene is named only where the DNA matches it firmly. Size is omitted from some rows. Given values are once, few, many or a class for expanded clones.

TRBD1	TRBV28	TRBJ2-7	-	TGTGCCAGCAGTTTTGTGACAGGGGGGGGCCATTACGAGCAGTACTTC	CASSFVTGGGHYEQYF
TRBD2	TRBV18	TRBJ2-7	-	TGTGCCAGCTCACCAGGGCGGCTCCTAGCGGGAGGTCAGTACGAGCAGTACTTC	CASSPGRLLAGGQYEQYF
-	TRBV9	TRBJ2-3	-	TGTGCCAGCAGCGTAGGAATGGAGGATACGCAGTATTTT	CASSVGMEDTQYF
TRBD2	TRBV28	TRBJ2-7	-	TGTGCCAGCACCATAGGGACTAGCGGAGTCTACGAGCAGTACTTC	CASTIGTSGVYEQYF
-	TRBV14	TRBJ1-2	-	TGTGCCAGCAGCCAAGTATCAGGGGCATATGGCTACACCTTC	CASSQVSGAYGYTF
-	TRBV6-1	TRBJ2-1	few	TGTGCCAGCAGTGAACCGGGACAACCCAATGAGCAGTTCTTC	CASSEPGQPNEQFF
-	TRBV3-1/TRBV3-2	TRBJ1-6	-	TGTGCCAGCAGCCAAGGGGTAAGGAGGGATTCACCCCTCCACTTT	CASSQGVRRDSPLHF
-	TRBV11-2	TRBJ2-7	-	TGTGCCAGCAGCTTAGAAGGGAGAACCCTCTACGAGCAGTACTTC	CASSLEGRTLYEQYF
TRBD1	TRBV3-1/TRBV3-2	TRBJ1-1	-	TGTGCCAGCAGCCAAGCGCGTACCGGGACAGCAAACACTGAAGCTTTCTTT	CASSQARTGTANTEAFF
-	TRBV19	TRBJ2-7	-	TGTGCCAGCTCCTGGGACACCTCCTACGAGCAGTACTTC	CASSWDTSYEQYF
TRBD2	TRBV27	TRBJ2-2	-	TGTGCCAGCAGTTCTAGCGGGAGAGACACCGGGGAGCTGTTTTTT	CASSSSGRDTGELFF
-	TRBV28	TRBJ2-3	-	TGTGCCAGCAGTTTATCGGCGGGAATGGGGGATACGCAGTATTTT	CASSLSAGMGDTQYF
TRBD2	TRBV5-4	TRBJ2-3	-	TGTGCCAGCAGCTTGGTGCGGACTAGCGGAATTATAGATACGCAGTATTTT	CASSLVRTSGIIDTQYF
-	TRBV21-1	TRBJ1-1	-	TGTGCCAGCACCGCAAAGGTAAGGGGGCGAACGAACACTGAAGCTTTCTTT	CASTAKVRGRTNTEAFF
TRBD2	TRBV11-1	TRBJ2-3	-	TGTGCCAGCAGCTTCACTAGCGGAACGGGCGATACGCAGTATTTT	CASSFTSGTGDTQYF
-	TRBV11-2	TRBJ1-1	-	TGTGCCAGCAGCTTATCAGGGGTAGCTTTCTTT	CASSLSGVAFF
-	TRBV9	TRBJ1-2	-	TGTGCCAGCAGCCCCCTTGGAGGGGTTTATGGCTACACCTTC	CASSPLGGVYGYTF
-	TRBV7-8	TRBJ1-1	-	TGTGCCAGCAGCCCCCCCGGGGCTGAAGCTTTCTTT	CASSPPGAEAFF
TRBD1	TRBV7-8	TRBJ2-1	-	TGTGCCAGCAGCTTAGGAGTCCTAGGACAGGGGGCGGGAAATGAGCAGTTCTTC	CASSLGVLGQGAGNEQFF
-	TRBV28	TRBJ1-1	-	TGTGCCAGCAGCACCGGACTCTATGAAGCTTTCTTT	CASSTGLYEAFF
-	TRBV5-4	TRBJ1-4	-	TGTGCCAGCAGCACGGGAGGGGAGGGAACTAATGAAAAACTGTTTTTT	CASSTGGEGTNEKLFF
TRBD2	TRBV10-3	TRBJ2-1	-	TGTGCCATCAGTGCCGGGACTAGCGGGTACAATGAGCAGTTCTTC	CAISAGTSGYNEQFF
TRBD2	TRBV5-1	TRBJ2-7	-	TGCGCCAGCAGCTTGCAAGGCGGGAGTCCCTACGAGCAGTACTTC	CASSLQGGSPYEQYF
-	TRBV15	TRBJ2-1	-	TGTGCCACCAGCAGAGATCGGCCAGGGAACAATGAGCAGTTCTTC	CATSRDRPGNNEQFF
-	TRBV2	TRBJ2-7	-	TGTGCCAGCAGTCCCACAGGGTTCTACGAGCAGTACTTC	CASSPTGFYEQYF
TRBD2	TRBV12-5	TRBJ2-3	once	TGTGCTAGTGGTTTGGGTTCTAGCGGGGTTGGGACAGATACGCAGTATTTT	CASGLGSSGVGTDTQYF
-	TRBV18	TRBJ1-2	-	TGTGCCAGCTCACCTGACAGAGACTATGGCTACACCTTC	CASSPDRDYGYTF
TRBD1	TRBV10-1	TRBJ1-3	few	TGCGCCAGCAGTGACTCGGACAGGATCTCTGGAAACACCATATATTTT	CASSDSDRISGNTIYF
-	TRBV4-2	TRBJ1-1	-	TGTGCCAGCAGCCAAGAAGGACAATTGAACACTGAAGCTTTCTTT	CASSQEGQLNTEAFF
-	TRBV18	TRBJ1-1	few	TGTGCCAGCTCTACCCTACAGGGTGGTGAAGCTTTCTTT	CASSTLQGGEAFF
TRBD2	TRBV9	TRBJ2-7	-	TGTGCCAGCAGCCCTCTCGGCGGGAGGTCTTACGAGCAGTACTTC	CASSPLGGRSYEQYF
TRBD1	TRBV18	TRBJ2-7	once	TGTGCCAGCTCACGCCCTTTGGGGACAGGGGTGTACGAGCAGTACTTC	CASSRPLGTGVYEQYF
-	TRBV27	TRBJ1-5	-	TGTGCCAGCAGTTTTGCGGGACCCTCGAGGGAACAGCCCCAGCATTTT	CASSFAGPSREQPQHF
TRBD1	TRBV15	TRBJ1-2	-	TGTGCCACCAGCAGAGCCTCCGGGACAGACGTTAACTATGGCTACACCTTC	CATSRASGTDVNYGYTF
TRBD2	TRBV7-9	TRBJ2-1	-	TGTGCCAGCAGCTTAGCAGCGGGAGTCTTAAATGAGCAGTTCTTC	CASSLAAGVLNEQFF
TRBD1	TRBV5-1	TRBJ1-1	-	TGCGCCAGCAGCTTTGCCGGGACAGAGAACACTGAAGCTTTCTTT	CASSFAGTENTEAFF